The clone carrying this T cell receptor beta chain was counted at least ten times. Its antigen is not known. V lost 4 bases, J lost 3 bases, and 9 bases lay in between. Germline CDR1 SGHVS, CDR2 FNYEAQ. CDR3 length: 13 residues. The data were obtained in a study of early T cells in non-severe SARS-CoV-2 infection. Study in general: Alpha and beta chains were unpaired, from unsorted whole-blood bulk RNA. General study findings and limits: Anti-spike CD8 specificities were favored by VDJdb matching, whose results missed private and CD4 specificities.

Unique molecular identifiers were affixed to single, distinct cDNA molecules. TCRdb ran MiXCR on the 5' RACE reads and lists one entry per CDR3 protein. The sample shows about 58,000 distinct CDR3 sequences, approximately 11% of them seen only once. The V call is TRBV7-6, the J call TRBJ2-5; D not resolved. Specimen: whole blood. This clonotype originated in an adult who was a healthcare worker with PCR-confirmed SARS-CoV-2 infection or an uninfected control (not recorded which). CDR3 amino acids: CASSSLDEETQYF. The CDR3 bases are TGTGCCAGCAGCTCGTTGGACGAAGAGACCCAGTACTTC.